This T cell receptor (beta chain) stems from a study of T cell responses to AZD1222 COVID-19 vaccine. General observations from the study: Spike-wide vaccine-associated CD4 TCRs dominated at 160-218 and 743-854. Increased Spike-specific TCR breadth and depth were observed after two AZD1222 doses.

V was pared by 2 bases and J by 5 bases, with 10 bases between. This CDR3 has 15 amino acids. Germline CDR1 is ENHRY and CDR2 is SYGVKD. Measured with immunoSEQ multiplex PCR; TCRdb has only the in-frame clones, and not every one. The top ten hold less than 4% of the sample, which has some 180,000 clones, around nine tenths seen once. In regard to this clone: Its antigen remains unknown.

V gene TRBV10-3 combines with J gene TRBJ1-6; D is perhaps TRBD1 (6 bases). Sequencing used peripheral blood, obtained 28 days after the second dose of the MenACWY control vaccine. The clonotype comes from an adult who received the MenACWY meningococcal vaccine as a control. The CDR3 nucleotides read TGTGCCATCAGTGAGGGGACACCGGATAATTCACCCCTCCACTTT. It translates to CAISEGTPDNSPLHF.